This T cell receptor beta chain was sequenced during a study of T cell repertoires in cytomegalovirus infection. The overall study: Peptides in the study included HLA-C-restricted and HLA-B-restricted CMV epitopes. Public TCR beta signatures indicated both CMV infection and matching HLA type. Findings and caveats of the study: Within the response measured ex vivo, HLA-C-restricted CMV-specific TCR beta clonotypes were dominant. CMV carriers with the relevant HLA were identified by cumulative public TCR beta family frequency.

The sample holds a few counts of this clonotype. The antigen is not known. This CDR3 comprises 16 residues. With 4 bases removed from V and 4 bases from J, the gap between germline ends came to 19 bases. Germline V gene lookup returns CDR1 SGHTA and CDR2 FQGNSA. TCRdb passed the reads through MiXCR, listing each CDR3 protein once. The sample has some 940,000 distinct CDR3 sequences; approximately 32% are singletons. This chain uses TRBV7-2 with TRBJ2-5; D might be TRBD1 or TRBD2, each matching 5 bases. The sequences come from cultured CD8+ T cells from PBMCs, collected from culture after CMV antigen stimulation. The TCR sequence derives from a human donor in good health (CMV status not recorded). Some clones in this sample may be carry-over from other donors' samples. Written as DNA, the CDR3 is TGTGCCAGCAGCTCAACATCCGGGGCCGGCCGAGAGACCCAGTACTTC. Its translation is CASSSTSGAGRETQYF. Variable domain in full (rest from reference TRBV7-2 and TRBJ2-5): GAGVSQSPSNKVTEKGKDVELRCDPISGHTALYWYRQSLGQGLEFLIYFQGNSAPDKSGLPSDRFSAERTGGSVSTLTIQRTQQEDSAVYLCASSSTSGAGRETQYFGPGTRLLVL.